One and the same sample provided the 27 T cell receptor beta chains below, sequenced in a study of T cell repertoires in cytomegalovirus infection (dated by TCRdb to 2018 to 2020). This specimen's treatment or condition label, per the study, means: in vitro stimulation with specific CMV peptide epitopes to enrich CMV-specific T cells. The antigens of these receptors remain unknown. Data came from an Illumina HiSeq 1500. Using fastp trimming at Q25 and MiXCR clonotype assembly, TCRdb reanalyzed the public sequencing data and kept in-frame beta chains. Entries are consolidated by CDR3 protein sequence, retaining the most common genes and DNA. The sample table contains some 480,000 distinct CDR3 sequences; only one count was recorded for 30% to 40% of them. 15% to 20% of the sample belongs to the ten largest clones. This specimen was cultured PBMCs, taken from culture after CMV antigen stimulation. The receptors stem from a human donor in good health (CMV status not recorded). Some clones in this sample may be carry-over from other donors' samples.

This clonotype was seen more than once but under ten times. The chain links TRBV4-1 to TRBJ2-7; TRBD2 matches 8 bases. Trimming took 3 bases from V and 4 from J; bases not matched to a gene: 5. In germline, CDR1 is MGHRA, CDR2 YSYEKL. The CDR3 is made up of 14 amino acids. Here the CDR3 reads CASSQVAGPYEQYV. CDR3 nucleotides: TGCGCCAGCAGCCAGGTAGCGGGACCGTACGAGCAGTACGTC.

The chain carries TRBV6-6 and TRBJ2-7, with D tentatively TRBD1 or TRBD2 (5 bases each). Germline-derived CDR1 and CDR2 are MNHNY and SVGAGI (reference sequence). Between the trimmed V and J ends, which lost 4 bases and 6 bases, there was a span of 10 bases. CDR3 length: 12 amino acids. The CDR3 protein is CASSSPGGEQYV. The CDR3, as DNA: TGTGCCAGCAGTTCTCCTGGGGGCGAGCAGTACGTC.

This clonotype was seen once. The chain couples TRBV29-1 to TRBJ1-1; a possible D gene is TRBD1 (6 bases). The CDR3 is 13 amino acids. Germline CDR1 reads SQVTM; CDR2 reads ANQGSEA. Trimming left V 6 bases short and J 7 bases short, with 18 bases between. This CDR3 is CSVDGGAPNEAFF. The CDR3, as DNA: TGCAGCGTGGATGGGGGGGCGCCTAATGAAGCTTTCTTT.

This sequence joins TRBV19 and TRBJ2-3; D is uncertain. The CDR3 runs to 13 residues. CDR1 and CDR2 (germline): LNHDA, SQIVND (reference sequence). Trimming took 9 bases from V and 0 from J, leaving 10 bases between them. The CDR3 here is CASQYESTDTQYF. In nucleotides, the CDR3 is TGTGCCAGCCAGTACGAAAGCACAGATACGCAGTATTTT.

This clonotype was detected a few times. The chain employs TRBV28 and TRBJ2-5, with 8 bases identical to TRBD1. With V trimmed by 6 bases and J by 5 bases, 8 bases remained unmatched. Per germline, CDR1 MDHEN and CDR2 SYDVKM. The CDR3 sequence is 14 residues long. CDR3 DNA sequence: TGTGCCAGCAGAGATGGACAGGGCTGGGAGACCCAGTACTTC. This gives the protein CASRDGQGWETQYF.

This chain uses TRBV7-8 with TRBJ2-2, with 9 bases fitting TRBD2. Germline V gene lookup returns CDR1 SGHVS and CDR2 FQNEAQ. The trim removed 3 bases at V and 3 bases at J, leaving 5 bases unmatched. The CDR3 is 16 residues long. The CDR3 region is CASSFRTSGHTGELFF. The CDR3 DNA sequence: TGTGCCAGCAGCTTCAGAACTAGCGGGCACACCGGGGAGCTGTTTTTT.

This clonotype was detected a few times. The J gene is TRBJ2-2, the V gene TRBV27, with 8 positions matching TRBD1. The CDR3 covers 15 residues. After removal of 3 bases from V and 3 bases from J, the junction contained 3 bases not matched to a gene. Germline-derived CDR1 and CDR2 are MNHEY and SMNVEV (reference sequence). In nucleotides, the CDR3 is TGTGCCAGCAGTTTGGACAGGGTGGACACCGGGGAGCTGTTTTTT. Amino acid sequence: CASSLDRVDTGELFF.

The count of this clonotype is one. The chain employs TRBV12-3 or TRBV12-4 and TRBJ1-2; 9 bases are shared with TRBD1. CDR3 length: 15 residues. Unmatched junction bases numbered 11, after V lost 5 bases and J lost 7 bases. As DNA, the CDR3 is TGTGCCAGCAGTCCTCCCAACAGGGGGCCGGGTGGCTACACCTTC. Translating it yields CASSPPNRGPGGYTF.

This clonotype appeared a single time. CDR3: CASQRGPSADTQYF. The CDR3 DNA reads TGTGCCAGTCAGCGGGGCCCCAGCGCAGATACGCAGTATTTT. J is TRBJ2-3 and V is TRBV12-3 or TRBV12-4, with TRBD2 matching over 7 bases. V shed 9 bases and J 4 bases; nucleotides not matched to a gene: 10. This CDR3 has 14 amino acids.

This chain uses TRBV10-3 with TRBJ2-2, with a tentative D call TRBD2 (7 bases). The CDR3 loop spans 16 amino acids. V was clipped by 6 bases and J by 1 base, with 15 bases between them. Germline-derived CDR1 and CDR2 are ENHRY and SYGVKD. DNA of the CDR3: TGTGCCATCAGCTTCGGCGGGGGCCTGAACACCGGGGAGCTGTTTTTT. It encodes CAISFGGGLNTGELFF.

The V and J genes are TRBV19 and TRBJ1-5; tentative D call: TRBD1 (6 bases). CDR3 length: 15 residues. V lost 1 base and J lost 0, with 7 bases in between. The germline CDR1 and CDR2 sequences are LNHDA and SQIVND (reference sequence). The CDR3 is CASSIGTASNQPQHF. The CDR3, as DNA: TGTGCCAGTAGTATAGGGACAGCTAGCAATCAGCCCCAGCATTTT.

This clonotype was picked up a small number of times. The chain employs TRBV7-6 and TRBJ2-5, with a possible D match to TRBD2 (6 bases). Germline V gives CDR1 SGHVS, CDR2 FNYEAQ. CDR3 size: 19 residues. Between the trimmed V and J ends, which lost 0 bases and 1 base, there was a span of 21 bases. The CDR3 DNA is TGTGCCAGCAGCTTAGCCGATTACGGGGGACCCTACCCCCAAGAGACCCAGTACTTC. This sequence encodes CASSLADYGGPYPQETQYF.

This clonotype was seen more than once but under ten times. Here the CDR3 reads CASLPTSMNTEAFF. CDR3 DNA: TGTGCCAGCCTCCCGACGTCCATGAACACTGAAGCTTTCTTT. The chain recombines TRBV18 with TRBJ1-1; D uncertain. The CDR3 has 14 amino acids. V was trimmed by 8 bases and J by 0 bases, leaving 13 bases between them. Germline CDR1 and CDR2: KGHSH and LQKENI.

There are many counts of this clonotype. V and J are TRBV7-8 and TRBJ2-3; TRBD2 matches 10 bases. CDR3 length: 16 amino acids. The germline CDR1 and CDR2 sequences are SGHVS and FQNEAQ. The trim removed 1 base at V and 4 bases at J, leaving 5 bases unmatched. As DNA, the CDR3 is TGTGCCAGCAGCTTAGGAGAGGGACTAGCGTCAGATACGCAGTATTTT. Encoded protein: CASSLGEGLASDTQYF.

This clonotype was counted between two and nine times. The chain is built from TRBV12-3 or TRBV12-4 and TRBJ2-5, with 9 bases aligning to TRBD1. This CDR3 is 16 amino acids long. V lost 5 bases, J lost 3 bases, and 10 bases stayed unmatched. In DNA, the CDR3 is TGTGCCAGCAGTAATCCACCGGGACAGGGTGAAGAGACCCAGTACTTC. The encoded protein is CASSNPPGQGEETQYF.

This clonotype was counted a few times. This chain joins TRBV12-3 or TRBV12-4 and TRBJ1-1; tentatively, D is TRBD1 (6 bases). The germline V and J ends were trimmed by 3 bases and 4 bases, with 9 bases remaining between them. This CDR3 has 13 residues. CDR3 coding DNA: TGTGCCAGCAGTTTCGGGGGCTTCACTGAAGCTTTCTTT. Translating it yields CASSFGGFTEAFF.

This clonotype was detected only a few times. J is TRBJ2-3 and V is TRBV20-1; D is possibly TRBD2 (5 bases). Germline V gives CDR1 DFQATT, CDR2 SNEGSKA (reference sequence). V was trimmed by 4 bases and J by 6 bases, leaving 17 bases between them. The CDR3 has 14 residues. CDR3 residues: CSAISGHNSDTQYF. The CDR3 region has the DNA TGCAGTGCTATAAGCGGCCACAACTCGGATACGCAGTATTTT.

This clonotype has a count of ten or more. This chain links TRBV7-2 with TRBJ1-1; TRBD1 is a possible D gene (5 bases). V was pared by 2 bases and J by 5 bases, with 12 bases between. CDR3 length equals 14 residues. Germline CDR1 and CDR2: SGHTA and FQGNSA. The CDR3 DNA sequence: TGTGCCAGCAGCTTATCCGGGGGGGTGACTGAAGCTTTCTTT. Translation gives CASSLSGGVTEAFF.

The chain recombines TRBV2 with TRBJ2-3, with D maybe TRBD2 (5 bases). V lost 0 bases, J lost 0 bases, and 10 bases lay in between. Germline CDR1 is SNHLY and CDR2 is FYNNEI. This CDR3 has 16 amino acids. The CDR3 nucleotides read TGTGCCAGCAGTGAAGCGCTGGGCGGGAGCACAGATACGCAGTATTTT. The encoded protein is CASSEALGGSTDTQYF.

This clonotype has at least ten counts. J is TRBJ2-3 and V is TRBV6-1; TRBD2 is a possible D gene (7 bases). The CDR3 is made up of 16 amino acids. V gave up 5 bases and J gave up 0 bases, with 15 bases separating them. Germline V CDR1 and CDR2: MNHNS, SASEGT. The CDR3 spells CASSLRGASSTDTQYF. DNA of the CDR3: TGTGCCAGCAGTCTCCGGGGGGCTTCTAGCACAGATACGCAGTATTTT.

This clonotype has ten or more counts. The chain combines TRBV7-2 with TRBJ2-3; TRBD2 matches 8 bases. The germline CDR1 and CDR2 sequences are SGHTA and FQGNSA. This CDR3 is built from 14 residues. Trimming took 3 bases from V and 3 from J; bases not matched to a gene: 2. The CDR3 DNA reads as TGTGCCAGCAGCTTGGTAGCGGGAACAGATACGCAGTATTTT. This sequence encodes CASSLVAGTDTQYF.

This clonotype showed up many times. The CDR3 loop is CASSLDGTGTVREQYF. DNA for the CDR3: TGTGCCAGCAGCTTAGATGGGACAGGGACAGTTCGCGAGCAGTACTTC. The rearrangement links TRBV7-2 to TRBJ2-7; TRBD1 agrees at 9 bases. V dropped 1 base and J dropped 6; count of bases not matched to a gene: 10. CDR3 length equals 16 residues. The germline V gene encodes CDR1 SGHTA and CDR2 FQGNSA.

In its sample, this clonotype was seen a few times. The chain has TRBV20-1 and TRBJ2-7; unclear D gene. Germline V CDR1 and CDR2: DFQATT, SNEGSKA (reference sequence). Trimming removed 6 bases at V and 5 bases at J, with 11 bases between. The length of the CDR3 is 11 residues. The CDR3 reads CSAPPGNEQYF. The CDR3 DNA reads TGCAGTGCCCCCCCGGGTAACGAGCAGTACTTC.

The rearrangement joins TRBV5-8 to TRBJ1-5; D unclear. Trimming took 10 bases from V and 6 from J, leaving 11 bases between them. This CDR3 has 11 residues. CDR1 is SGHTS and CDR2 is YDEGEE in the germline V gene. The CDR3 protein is CASRPAQPQHF. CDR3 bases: TGTGCCTCGCGGCCCGCTCAGCCCCAGCATTTT.

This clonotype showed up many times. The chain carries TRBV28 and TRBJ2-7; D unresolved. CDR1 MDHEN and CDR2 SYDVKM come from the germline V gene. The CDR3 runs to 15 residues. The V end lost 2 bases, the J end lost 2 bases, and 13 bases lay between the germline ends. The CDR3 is CASSLVSPFAYEQYF. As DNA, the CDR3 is TGTGCCAGCAGTTTAGTGTCACCCTTTGCCTACGAGCAGTACTTC.

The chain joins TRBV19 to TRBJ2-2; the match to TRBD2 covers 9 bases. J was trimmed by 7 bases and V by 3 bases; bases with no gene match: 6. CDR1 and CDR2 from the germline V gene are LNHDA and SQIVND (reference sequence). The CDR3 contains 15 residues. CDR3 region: CASSMVAGVSGELFF. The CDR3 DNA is TGTGCCAGTAGTATGGTAGCGGGAGTAAGCGGGGAGCTGTTTTTT.

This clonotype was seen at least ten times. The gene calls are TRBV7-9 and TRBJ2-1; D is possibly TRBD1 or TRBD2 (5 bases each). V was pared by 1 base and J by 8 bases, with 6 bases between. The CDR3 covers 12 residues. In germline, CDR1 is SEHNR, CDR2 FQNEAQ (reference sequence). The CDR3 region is CASSLVGDEQFF. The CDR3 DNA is TGTGCCAGCAGCTTAGTGGGGGATGAGCAGTTCTTC.